This TCR beta chain was sequenced in a study of shared clonotypes between healthy human individuals. There were no recent acute infections or vaccinations among the donors, who were healthy HIV-negative adults. At deep level, the assay was performed. Profiled with immunoSEQ multiplex PCR; TCRdb holds only in-frame clones, not every one. Among 470,000 or so clones listed, approximately 81% were seen once. In germline, CDR1 is SQVTM, CDR2 ANQGSEA. The CDR3 is 13 amino acids. The germline V and J ends were trimmed by 1 base and 5 bases, with 11 bases remaining between them. The gene calls are TRBV29-1 and TRBJ2-5, with D tentatively TRBD2 (6 bases). The sample was PBMCs. The source is a woman in her forties in good health. Some clones in this sample may be carry-over from other donors' samples. This CDR3 reads CSVEAGLGETQYF. The CDR3 nucleotides are TGCAGCGTTGAAGCGGGACTCGGTGAGACCCAGTACTTC.